A selection of T cell receptor beta chains follows, all from one sample in a study of long-term antiretroviral therapy in people with HIV. The assay was immunoSEQ multiplex PCR, and TCRdb's table has in-frame clones only and misses some. The sample holds around 19,000 clones, 60% to 85% seen once. The sample consisted of unsorted PBMCs, taken at the start of antiretroviral therapy. These receptors were collected from a man under 40 with HIV. CDR3s include the opening cysteine and the closing phenylalanine or tryptophan. The D gene is left open where the match is weak. Not every row has a clone size; where given, it reads once, few, many or a size class.

D: TRBD1
J: TRBJ1-1
V: TRBV7-9
size: once
DNA: TGTGCCAGCAGCTTAGGGGGACAGGGGAACACTGAAGCTTTCTTT
CDR3: CASSLGGQGNTEAFF

D: -
J: TRBJ1-5
V: TRBV5-6
size: -
DNA: TGTGCCAGCAGCTTGTCGAGGCAATTGAAGGGTCGTCAGCCCCAGCATTTT
CDR3: CASSLSRQLKGRQPQHF

D: -
J: TRBJ2-1
V: TRBV11-2
size: -
DNA: TGTGCCAGCAGCTTAGGCCGGAACTCCTACAATGAGCAGTTCTTC
CDR3: CASSLGRNSYNEQFF

D: -
J: TRBJ2-1
V: TRBV2
size: -
DNA: TGTGCCAGCAGTGACGAACCCAATGAGCAGTTCTTC
CDR3: CASSDEPNEQFF

D: TRBD1
J: TRBJ1-1
V: TRBV13
size: -
DNA: TGTGCCAGCAGCTTGAGGACAGGGAACACTGAAGCTTTCTTT
CDR3: CASSLRTGNTEAFF

D: -
J: TRBJ2-5
V: TRBV5-1
size: -
DNA: TGCGCCAGCAGCTCCCAGGGTAAAGAGACCCAGTACTTC
CDR3: CASSSQGKETQYF

D: TRBD1
J: TRBJ2-1
V: TRBV5-4
size: -
DNA: TGTGCCAGTTGGGACAGGAGTAATGAGCAGTTCTTC
CDR3: CASWDRSNEQFF

D: -
J: TRBJ1-4
V: TRBV11-2
size: once
DNA: TGTGCCAGCAGCTTATCAGGGAAGGTCGAAAAACTGTTTTTT
CDR3: CASSLSGKVEKLFF

D: TRBD1
J: TRBJ1-1
V: TRBV11-2
size: -
DNA: TGTGCCACTGGGTCGGACAGGGGGCGTGAAGCTTTCTTT
CDR3: CATGSDRGREAFF

D: -
J: TRBJ2-1
V: TRBV4-3
size: -
DNA: TGCGCCAGCAGCCAAGATAGGGCAGGGGTTGAGGAATACAATGAGCAGTTCTTC
CDR3: CASSQDRAGVEEYNEQFF

D: -
J: TRBJ1-3
V: TRBV7-7
size: once
DNA: TGTGCCAGCAGCTTATCAGGTGGAAACACCATATATTTT
CDR3: CASSLSGGNTIYF

D: -
J: TRBJ1-5
V: TRBV6-1
size: once
DNA: TGTGCCAGCAGTGAGATTAAGGGGTTCGAGCCCCAGCATTTT
CDR3: CASSEIKGFEPQHF

D: -
J: TRBJ1-6
V: TRBV7-8
size: -
DNA: TGTGCCAGCAGCTCAGGCTCGACGGCCATGAATTCACCCCTCCACTTT
CDR3: CASSSGSTAMNSPLHF

D: -
J: TRBJ2-2
V: TRBV19
size: -
DNA: TGTATTTACGGGGAGCTGTTTTTT
CDR3: CIYGELFF

D: TRBD1
J: TRBJ1-2
V: TRBV19
size: -
DNA: TGTGCCAGTAGTAAAAGGGGACAGGGTGGATTCTATGGCTACACCTTC
CDR3: CASSKRGQGGFYGYTF